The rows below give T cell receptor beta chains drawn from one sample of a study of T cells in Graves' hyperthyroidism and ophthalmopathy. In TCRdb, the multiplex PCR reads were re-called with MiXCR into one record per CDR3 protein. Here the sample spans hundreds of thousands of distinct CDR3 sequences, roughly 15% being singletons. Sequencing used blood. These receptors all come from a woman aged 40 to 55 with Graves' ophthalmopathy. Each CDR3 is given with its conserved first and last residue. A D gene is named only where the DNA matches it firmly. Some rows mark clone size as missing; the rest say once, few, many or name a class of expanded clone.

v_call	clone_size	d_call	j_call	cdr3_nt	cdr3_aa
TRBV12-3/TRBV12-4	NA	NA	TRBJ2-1	TGTGCCAGCACTTTTTTAGGGACCTACAATGAGCAGTTCTTC	CASTFLGTYNEQFF
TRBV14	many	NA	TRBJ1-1	TGTGCCAGCAGCCAGCCCCCCAGGGGTTGGGGGACTGAAGCTTTCTTT	CASSQPPRGWGTEAFF
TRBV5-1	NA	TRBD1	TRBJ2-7	TGCGCCAGCAGCGCCGGGACAGCGGCTTACGAGCAGTACTTC	CASSAGTAAYEQYF
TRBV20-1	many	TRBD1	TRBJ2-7	TGCAGTGCTAGAGATAACAACAGGGGAACTAGGGAGCAGTACTTC	CSARDNNRGTREQYF
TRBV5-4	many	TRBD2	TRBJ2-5	TGTGCCAGCAGCTTGGTCGGGGGGGGCGAAGAGACCCAGTACTTC	CASSLVGGGEETQYF
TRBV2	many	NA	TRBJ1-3	TGTGCCAGCAGCGGACTGAGGACAGACTCTGGAAACACCATATATTTT	CASSGLRTDSGNTIYF
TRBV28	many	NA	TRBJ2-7	TGTGCCAGCAGTCTGTGGCCGGTGGAGCAGTACTTC	CASSLWPVEQYF
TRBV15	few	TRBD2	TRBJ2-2	TGTGCCACCAGCAGAGGGGCTAGCGGGATCAACACCGGGGAGCTGTTTTTT	CATSRGASGINTGELFF
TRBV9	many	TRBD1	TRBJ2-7	TGTGCCAGCAGCATGGACAGGGGCGAGCAGTACTTC	CASSMDRGEQYF
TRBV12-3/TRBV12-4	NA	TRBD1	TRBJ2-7	TGTGCCAGCAGTTTTGTAGGAGGGACAGGGGGGTACGAGCAGTACTTC	CASSFVGGTGGYEQYF
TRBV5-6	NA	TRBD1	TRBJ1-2	TGTGCCAGCAGTAACAGGGGAACCTATGGCTACACCTTC	CASSNRGTYGYTF
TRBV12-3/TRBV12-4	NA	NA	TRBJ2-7	TGTGCCAGCAGTTCGGACGGCTACTCCTACGAGCAGTACTTC	CASSSDGYSYEQYF
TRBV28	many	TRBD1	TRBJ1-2	TGTGCCAGCAGTTTTCAGGGGGGCGGCTATGGCTACACCTTC	CASSFQGGGYGYTF
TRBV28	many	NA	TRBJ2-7	TGTGCCAGCACCCCTACGGCAGGGCCCAATAGCTTCTACGAGCAGTACTTC	CASTPTAGPNSFYEQYF
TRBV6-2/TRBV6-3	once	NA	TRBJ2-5	TGTGCCAGCACCGTATCCGACTTAGCAGAGACCCAGTACTTC	CASTVSDLAETQYF
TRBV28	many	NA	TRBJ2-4	TGTGCCAGCAGTGACGGGAAAAACATTCAGTACTTC	CASSDGKNIQYF
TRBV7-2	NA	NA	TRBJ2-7	TGTGCCAGCAGCTTGGGGCGGAACCTCTACGAGCAGTACTTC	CASSLGRNLYEQYF
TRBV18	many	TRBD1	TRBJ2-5	TGTGCCAGCTCACCAGGACAGGGGGGAAGGGAGACCCAGTACTTC	CASSPGQGGRETQYF
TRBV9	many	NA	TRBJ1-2	TGTGCCAGCAGCGTAGACGGGGACGGCGCCTATGGCTACACCTTC	CASSVDGDGAYGYTF
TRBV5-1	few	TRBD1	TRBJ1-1	TGCGCCAGCAGCCCGTGGACAGGGGGCGAGGAAACTGAAGCTTTCTTT	CASSPWTGGEETEAFF
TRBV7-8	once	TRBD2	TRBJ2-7	TGTGCCAGCAGCTTAGGTGCACAGCGGGAGACCTACGAGCAGTACTTC	CASSLGAQRETYEQYF
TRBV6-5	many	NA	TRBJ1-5	TGTGCCAGCAGTTACAGGATTAATCAGCCCCAGCATTTT	CASSYRINQPQHF
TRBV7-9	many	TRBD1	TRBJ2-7	TGTGCCAGCAGTCGACAGGGGACCGAGCAGTACTTC	CASSRQGTEQYF
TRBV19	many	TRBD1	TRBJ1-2	TGTGCCAGTAGTTCCCGGACAGGGAGGGAAGCTAACTATGGCTACACCTTC	CASSSRTGREANYGYTF
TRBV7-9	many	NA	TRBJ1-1	TGTGCCAGCAGCTCAACTCTGCCGGGACAATCGGCTTTCTTT	CASSSTLPGQSAFF
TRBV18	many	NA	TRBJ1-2	TGTGCCAGCTCACCAAGGACGGCGAACTATGGCTACACCTTC	CASSPRTANYGYTF